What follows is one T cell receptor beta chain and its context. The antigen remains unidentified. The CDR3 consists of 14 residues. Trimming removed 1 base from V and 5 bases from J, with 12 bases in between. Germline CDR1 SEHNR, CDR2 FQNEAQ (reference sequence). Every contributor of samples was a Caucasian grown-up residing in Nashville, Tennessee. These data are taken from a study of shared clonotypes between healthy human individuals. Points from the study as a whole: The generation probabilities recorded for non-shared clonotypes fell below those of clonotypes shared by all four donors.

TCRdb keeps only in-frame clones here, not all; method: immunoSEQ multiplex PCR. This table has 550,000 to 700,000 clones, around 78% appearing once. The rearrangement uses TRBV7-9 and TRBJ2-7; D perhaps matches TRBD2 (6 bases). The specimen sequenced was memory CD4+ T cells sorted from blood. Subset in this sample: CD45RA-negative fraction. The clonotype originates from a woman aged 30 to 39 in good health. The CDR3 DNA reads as TGTGCCAGCAGCTTAGTAAGCGGAGGGAACGAGCAGTACTTC. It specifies CASSLVSGGNEQYF.